Sequencing of this T cell receptor (beta chain) was carried out in a study of blood T cell repertoires in COVID-19. Study as a whole: Italy, Spain and the United States were the sources of the convalescent and acute COVID-19 samples.

Trimming shortened V by 3 bases and J by 11 bases, and 16 bases separated the two germline ends. This CDR3 has 13 residues. Repertoires were generated with immunoSEQ multiplex PCR, while TCRdb's copy carries only in-frame clones and drops some. The sample contains about 250,000 clones, around 89% of which appear only once. This receptor was taken from a young man with acute or convalescent COVID-19. The sequenced sample consisted of peripheral blood. The chain carries TRBV12-3 or TRBV12-4 and TRBJ1-1; a possible D gene is TRBD1 (6 bases). The CDR3 DNA follows: TGTGCCAGCAGTTTTGGGGGCCTACCACCGGCTTTCTTT. It is translated as CASSFGGLPPAFF.